This T cell receptor beta chain was identified in a study of cytomegalovirus exposure and HLA in healthy donors. V lost 4 bases and J 5 bases, leaving 11 bases between the germline ends. CDR1 is WNHNN and CDR2 is SYGVQD in the germline V gene (reference sequence). The CDR3 sequence is 14 residues long. Findings of the study overall: In a later analysis, at a false discovery rate of 0.05, 15,000 to 20,000 TCR beta sequences were associated with HLA alleles. Upon later analysis, HLA-associated TCR beta chains proved more clonally expanded than other, equally common chains.

On this clone: Antigen: not known.

Nominal health characterized the donors when sampled, though unrecorded immune exposures were likely. The PCR ran on 60 Vbeta and 13 Jbeta primers. This table comes from immunoSEQ multiplex PCR, and its TCRdb copy is limited to in-frame clones, with some not included. The table has 150,000 or so clones, 80% seen once. The source of this sequence is a man in his fifties or sixties in good health and CMV-seronegative. The chain couples TRBV10-1 to TRBJ2-2; D remains unclear. Sequencing was carried out using PBMCs. The CDR3 DNA is TGCGCCAGCAGTGGATTTAGTTGGACCGGGGAGCTGTTTTTT. Its translation: CASSGFSWTGELFF.